This TCR beta chain is drawn from a study of PD-L1 blockade in urothelial cancer. Study information: Analyses were performed on blood at 3 weeks after treatment start (the second dose) and at 6 weeks.

V trimming: 4 bases; J trimming: 5 bases; junction bases outside the gene matches: 0. The length of the CDR3 is 14 residues. The germline V gene has CDR1 SEHNR and CDR2 FQNEAQ (reference sequence). Each PCR had synthetic TCR analog templates added to it as a spike-in. Libraries were prepared by immunoSEQ multiplex PCR; TCRdb keeps only in-frame clonotypes and omits some of them. The sample has around 100,000 clones; 87% are singletons. The time point: pretreatment peripheral blood. Patients presented with locally advanced or metastatic urothelial carcinoma. Here the sequenced sample was PBMCs, taken around atezolizumab (anti-PD-L1) treatment. The clonotype was recovered from a man aged 55 to 70 with urothelial cancer. This chain joins TRBV7-9 and TRBJ2-1, with TRBD2 identical over 12 bases. CDR3 region: CASSSSGGDNEQFF. CDR3 in DNA: TGTGCCAGCAGCTCTAGCGGGGGGGACAATGAGCAGTTCTTC.